A selection of T cell receptor beta chains follows, all from one sample in a study of PD-L1 blockade in urothelial cancer. Sequencing was performed with immunoSEQ multiplex PCR; in TCRdb, only in-frame clones are kept and a portion is missing. The data contain around 110,000 clones, approximately 90% of them seen just once; the ten biggest clones take up 1.5% to 2%. The material sequenced was PBMCs, taken around atezolizumab (anti-PD-L1) treatment. All receptors come from a man aged 55 to 70 with urothelial cancer. The CDR3 runs from the conserved cysteine through the conserved F or W. Fields, in order: V gene, CDR3 length, J gene, clone size, D gene, CDR3 protein, CDR3 DNA. D genes are given only for firm matches. Only part of the rows carry a size: once, few, many, or a class if the clone is expanded.

V: TRBV29-1; length: 13; J: TRBJ1-2; size: NA; D: TRBD1; CDR3: CSAWTGPNYGYTF; DNA: TGCAGCGCCTGGACAGGGCCCAACTATGGCTACACCTTC
V: TRBV15; length: 17; J: TRBJ2-1; size: NA; D: TRBD2; CDR3: CATSRPGAGVSYNEQFF; DNA: TGTGCCACCAGCCGGCCCGGAGCGGGAGTATCCTACAATGAGCAGTTCTTC
V: TRBV6-6; length: 15; J: TRBJ1-4; size: NA; D: NA; CDR3: CASTESVLTNEKLFF; DNA: TGTGCCAGCACCGAAAGCGTGTTAACTAATGAAAAACTGTTTTTT
V: TRBV5-6; length: 15; J: TRBJ2-7; size: once; D: TRBD1; CDR3: CASSFRQGGRDEQYF; DNA: TGTGCCAGCAGCTTTAGACAGGGCGGGCGTGACGAGCAGTACTTC
V: TRBV29-1; length: 15; J: TRBJ2-5; size: NA; D: NA; CDR3: CSVEPPGRADQTQYF; DNA: TGCAGCGTTGAGCCCCCCGGCAGGGCCGATCAGACCCAGTACTTC
V: TRBV5-4; length: 11; J: TRBJ2-5; size: once; D: NA; CDR3: CASSQQETQYF; DNA: TGTGCCAGCAGCCAGCAAGAGACCCAGTACTTC
V: TRBV27; length: 14; J: TRBJ1-4; size: NA; D: TRBD1; CDR3: CASRVGQGNEKLFF; DNA: TGTGCCAGCAGAGTGGGACAGGGGAATGAAAAACTGTTTTTT
V: TRBV14; length: 13; J: TRBJ1-1; size: NA; D: NA; CDR3: CASSQVVISEAFF; DNA: TGTGCCAGCAGCCAAGTTGTAATCTCTGAAGCTTTCTTT
V: TRBV11-3; length: 18; J: TRBJ2-6; size: NA; D: NA; CDR3: CASSLRAGLNSGANVLTF; DNA: TGTGCCAGCAGCTTACGAGCAGGCCTTAACTCTGGGGCCAACGTCCTGACTTTC
V: TRBV28; length: 14; J: TRBJ1-5; size: NA; D: TRBD1; CDR3: CASRPGQGYQPQHF; DNA: TGTGCCAGCAGACCGGGACAGGGGTATCAGCCCCAGCATTTT
V: TRBV28; length: 13; J: TRBJ2-1; size: once; D: TRBD1; CDR3: CASSLADREGQFF; DNA: TGTGCCAGCAGTTTAGCTGACAGGGAAGGGCAGTTCTTC
V: TRBV10-3; length: 16; J: TRBJ2-1; size: NA; D: TRBD2; CDR3: CAISPGLALTYNEQFF; DNA: TGTGCCATCAGTCCGGGACTAGCACTGACCTACAATGAGCAGTTCTTC
V: TRBV18; length: 12; J: TRBJ2-7; size: NA; D: NA; CDR3: CASSQDSYEQYF; DNA: TGTGCCAGCTCCCAGGACAGCTACGAGCAGTACTTC
V: TRBV2; length: 14; J: TRBJ1-1; size: few; D: TRBD1; CDR3: CASSLQGVDTEAFF; DNA: TGTGCCAGCAGTTTACAGGGGGTGGACACTGAAGCTTTCTTT
V: TRBV5-1; length: 17; J: TRBJ1-5; size: NA; D: TRBD1; CDR3: CASSPSPGTASNQPQHF; DNA: TGCGCCAGCAGCCCAAGTCCCGGGACAGCCTCCAATCAGCCCCAGCATTTT
V: TRBV4-2; length: 15; J: TRBJ2-1; size: NA; D: NA; CDR3: CASSQEATAYNEQFF; DNA: TGTGCCAGCAGCCAAGAAGCAACCGCCTACAATGAGCAGTTCTTC
V: TRBV5-8; length: 16; J: TRBJ1-1; size: NA; D: NA; CDR3: CASSPQRRGSYTEAFF; DNA: TGTGCCAGCAGCCCGCAACGCAGGGGCTCTTACACTGAAGCTTTCTTT
V: TRBV19; length: 15; J: TRBJ2-7; size: NA; D: TRBD1; CDR3: CASSQTGMGINEQYF; DNA: TGTGCCAGTAGCCAGACAGGGATGGGGATAAACGAGCAGTACTTC
V: TRBV7-9; length: 14; J: TRBJ1-2; size: NA; D: TRBD1; CDR3: CASSPGGLVYGYTF; DNA: TGTGCCAGCAGTCCAGGGGGGCTAGTCTATGGCTACACCTTC
V: TRBV7-9; length: 15; J: TRBJ1-6; size: NA; D: TRBD1; CDR3: CASSSALGQGSPLHF; DNA: TGTGCCAGCAGTAGCGCTCTGGGACAGGGCTCACCCCTCCACTTT
V: TRBV18; length: 16; J: TRBJ2-1; size: NA; D: NA; CDR3: CASSPPSRASNNEQFF; DNA: TGTGCCAGCTCACCACCGAGCAGGGCAAGTAACAATGAGCAGTTCTTC
V: TRBV10-3; length: 12; J: TRBJ2-7; size: NA; D: TRBD2; CDR3: CAIRLAGSEQYF; DNA: TGTGCCATCAGACTAGCGGGAAGTGAGCAGTACTTC
V: TRBV5-1; length: 15; J: TRBJ1-3; size: few; D: TRBD1; CDR3: CASSSGTGYGNTIYF; DNA: TGCGCCAGCAGCTCCGGGACAGGGTACGGAAACACCATATATTTT
V: TRBV28; length: 14; J: TRBJ2-7; size: NA; D: NA; CDR3: CASTAQGRHYEQYF; DNA: TGTGCCAGCACAGCTCAGGGCCGACACTACGAGCAGTACTTC
V: TRBV27; length: 17; J: TRBJ2-2; size: NA; D: TRBD2; CDR3: CASRGLAGGTNTGELFF; DNA: TGTGCCAGCAGAGGACTAGCGGGGGGTACGAACACCGGGGAGCTGTTTTTT
V: TRBV18; length: 14; J: TRBJ2-5; size: NA; D: NA; CDR3: CASSTRTVQETQYF; DNA: TGTGCCAGCTCAACCCGGACAGTTCAAGAGACCCAGTACTTC
V: TRBV5-6; length: 15; J: TRBJ1-4; size: NA; D: NA; CDR3: CASSSTDATNEKLFF; DNA: TGTGCCAGCAGCTCGACAGACGCAACTAATGAAAAACTGTTTTTT
V: TRBV30; length: 11; J: TRBJ2-1; size: NA; D: NA; CDR3: CAWTGTNEQFF; DNA: TGTGCCTGGACAGGGACAAATGAGCAGTTCTTC
V: TRBV6-6; length: 14; J: TRBJ2-3; size: NA; D: NA; CDR3: CASGNRQGTDTQYF; DNA: TGTGCCAGCGGAAACAGACAGGGCACAGATACGCAGTATTTT
V: TRBV19; length: 17; J: TRBJ2-1; size: NA; D: NA; CDR3: CASTVSPTGNPYNEQFF; DNA: TGTGCCAGTACTGTTTCCCCCACGGGAAATCCCTACAATGAGCAGTTCTTC
V: TRBV7-3; length: 17; J: TRBJ2-1; size: NA; D: TRBD2; CDR3: CASSLMSAGGLGGEQFF; DNA: TGTGCCAGCAGCTTAATGTCCGCGGGGGGCCTGGGAGGGGAGCAGTTCTTC
V: TRBV19; length: 13; J: TRBJ2-1; size: NA; D: NA; CDR3: CASSLDSYNEQFF; DNA: TGTGCCAGTAGCCTAGACAGCTACAATGAGCAGTTCTTC
V: TRBV28; length: 15; J: TRBJ2-7; size: NA; D: NA; CDR3: CASSNTGFGSYEQYF; DNA: TGTGCCAGCAGTAATACAGGGTTTGGGTCCTACGAGCAGTACTTC
V: TRBV5-1; length: 13; J: TRBJ1-6; size: NA; D: TRBD1; CDR3: CASSLTGRPPLHF; DNA: TGCGCCAGCAGCCTGACAGGGAGGCCACCCCTCCACTTT
V: TRBV7-3; length: 14; J: TRBJ2-2; size: NA; D: TRBD1; CDR3: CASSSQGASGELFF; DNA: TGTGCCAGCAGCTCACAGGGGGCGAGCGGGGAGCTGTTTTTT
V: TRBV7-9; length: 15; J: TRBJ2-7; size: NA; D: TRBD2; CDR3: CASSPLSGSSYEQYF; DNA: TGTGCCAGCAGCCCACTTAGCGGGAGCTCCTACGAGCAGTACTTC
V: TRBV9; length: 16; J: TRBJ2-5; size: NA; D: TRBD2; CDR3: CASSVSTSGGWETQYF; DNA: TGTGCCAGCAGCGTCTCAACTAGCGGGGGGTGGGAGACCCAGTACTTC
V: TRBV15; length: 15; J: TRBJ1-1; size: NA; D: NA; CDR3: CATSRDRGAATEAFF; DNA: TGTGCCACCAGCAGAGATCGGGGGGCGGCCACTGAAGCTTTCTTT
V: TRBV11-2; length: 14; J: TRBJ2-7; size: NA; D: TRBD1; CDR3: CASSLVTGGYEQYF; DNA: TGTGCCAGCAGCTTAGTAACAGGGGGCTACGAGCAGTACTTC